What follows is one T cell receptor (beta chain) and its context. This CDR3 is also generated by other DNA sequences in the sample. This specimen comes from a study of cytomegalovirus exposure and HLA in healthy donors. Study in general: Roughly 80% of around 400 genotyped donors fell in the Caucasian-associated ancestry cluster.

The PCR made use of 60 Vbeta and 13 Jbeta primers. Generated by immunoSEQ multiplex PCR, the TCRdb table keeps only in-frame clones and is missing some. Altogether under 200,000 clones are present, 82% being singletons, with the ten largest covering about 1.6%. This sequence originates from a girl between 5 and 17 years old in good health and CMV-seropositive. Input material: PBMCs.

CDR3 DNA sequence: TGTGCCAGCAGCTTAGGCCCAACAGGGAAAGGGCCTGAAGCTTTCTTT. Translated, it gives CASSLGPTGKGPEAFF. The rearrangement links TRBV7-9 to TRBJ1-1, with TRBD1 as a possible D gene (6 bases). The CDR3 totals 16 residues. Germline CDR1 reads SEHNR; CDR2 reads FQNEAQ (reference sequence). Trimming took off 1 base at V and 6 bases at J, with 18 bases between the two ends.